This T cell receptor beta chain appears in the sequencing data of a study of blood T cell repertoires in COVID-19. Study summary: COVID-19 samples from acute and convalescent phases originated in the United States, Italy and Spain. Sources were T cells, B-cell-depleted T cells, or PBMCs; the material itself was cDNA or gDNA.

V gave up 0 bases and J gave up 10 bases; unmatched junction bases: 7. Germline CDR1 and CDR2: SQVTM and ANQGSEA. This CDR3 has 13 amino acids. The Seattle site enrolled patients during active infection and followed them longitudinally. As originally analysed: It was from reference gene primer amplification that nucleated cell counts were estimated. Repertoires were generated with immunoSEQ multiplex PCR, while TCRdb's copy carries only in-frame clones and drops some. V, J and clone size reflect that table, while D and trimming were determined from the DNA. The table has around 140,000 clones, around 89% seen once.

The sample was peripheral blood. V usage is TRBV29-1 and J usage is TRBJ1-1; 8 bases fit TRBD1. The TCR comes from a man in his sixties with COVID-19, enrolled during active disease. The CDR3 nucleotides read TGCAGCGTTGAAGATCGGACCGGGACAGGAGCTTTCTTT. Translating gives CSVEDRTGTGAFF.